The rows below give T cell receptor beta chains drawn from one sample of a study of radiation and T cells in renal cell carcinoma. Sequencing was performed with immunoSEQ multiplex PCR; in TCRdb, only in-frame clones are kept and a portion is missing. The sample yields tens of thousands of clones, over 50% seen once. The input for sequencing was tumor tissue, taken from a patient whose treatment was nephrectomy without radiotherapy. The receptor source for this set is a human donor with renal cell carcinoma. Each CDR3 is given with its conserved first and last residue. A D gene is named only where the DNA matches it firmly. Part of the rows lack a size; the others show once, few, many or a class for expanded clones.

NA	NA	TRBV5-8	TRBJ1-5	TGTGCCAGCAGCTTGCAGGCAGATCAGCCCCAGCATTTT	CASSLQADQPQHF
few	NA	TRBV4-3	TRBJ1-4	TGCGCCAGCAGCCCCCGGACGGGTGCAACTAATGAAAAACTGTTTTTT	CASSPRTGATNEKLFF
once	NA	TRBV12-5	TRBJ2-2	TGTGCTAGTGGTCCCAGGGTTTTGGGGGAGCTGTTTTTT	CASGPRVLGELFF
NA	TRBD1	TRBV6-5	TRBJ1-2	TGTGCCAGCAGTTACGTACAGGGGCTCTATGGCTACACCTTC	CASSYVQGLYGYTF
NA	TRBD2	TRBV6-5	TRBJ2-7	TGTGCCAGCGAAACTAGCGGGGGTATGGAGCAGTACTTC	CASETSGGMEQYF
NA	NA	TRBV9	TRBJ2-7	TGTGCCAGCAGCGTAGATCACAGGGCGGCCTACGAGCAGTACTTC	CASSVDHRAAYEQYF
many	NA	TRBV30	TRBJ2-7	TGTGCCTGGAGTCAGCACAGAGTAGCCGAGCAGTACTTC	CAWSQHRVAEQYF
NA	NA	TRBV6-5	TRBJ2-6	TGTGCCAGCACAAGTATCCTAGAAGGGGCCAACGTCCTGACTTTC	CASTSILEGANVLTF
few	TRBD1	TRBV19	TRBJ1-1	TGTGCCAGTACCATACAGGGGGCGTCAGTGAACACTGAAGCTTTCTTT	CASTIQGASVNTEAFF
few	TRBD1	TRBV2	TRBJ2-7	TGTGCCAGCAGTGTGGCCAGGGGGAGCAACGAGCAGTACTTC	CASSVARGSNEQYF
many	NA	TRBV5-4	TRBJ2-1	TGTGCCAGCAGCTTTCGCAGGGGAGATGAGCAGTTCTTC	CASSFRRGDEQFF
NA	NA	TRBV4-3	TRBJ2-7	TGCGCCAGCAGCCAAGACCGGGGACCCCCTCACGAGCAGTACTTC	CASSQDRGPPHEQYF
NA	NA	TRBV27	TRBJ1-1	TGTGCCAGCAGTTCCCCTCTATTACGAGAAGCTTTCTTT	CASSSPLLREAFF
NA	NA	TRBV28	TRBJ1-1	TGTGCCAGCAGGCTTTTGACAGCCGGGATCCCTGAAGCTTTCTTT	CASRLLTAGIPEAFF
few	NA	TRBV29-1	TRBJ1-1	TGCAGCGTTGACATGGGGCCGAACACTGAAGCTTTCTTT	CSVDMGPNTEAFF
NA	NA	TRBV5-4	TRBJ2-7	TGTGCCAGCAGCTCCAGGGGCAGCTCCTACGAGCAGTACTTC	CASSSRGSSYEQYF
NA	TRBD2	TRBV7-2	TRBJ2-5	TGTGCCAGCAGCTTAGGAGCGGGGGGGCGAGTGGAGACCCAGTACTTC	CASSLGAGGRVETQYF
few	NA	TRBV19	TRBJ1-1	TGTGCCAGTAGTCCCGGGACATACAACACTGAAGCTTTCTTT	CASSPGTYNTEAFF
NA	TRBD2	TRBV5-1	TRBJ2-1	TGCGCCAGCAGCTCCAGCGGGGTGGGCTCCTACAATGAGCAGTTCTTC	CASSSSGVGSYNEQFF
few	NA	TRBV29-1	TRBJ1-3	TGCAGCGTTGAGAAGGGTGTTGGAAACACCATATATTTT	CSVEKGVGNTIYF
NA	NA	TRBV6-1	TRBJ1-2	TGTGCCAGCAGTGAGACGGACCGCTCCAGGGGTGGCTACACCTTC	CASSETDRSRGGYTF
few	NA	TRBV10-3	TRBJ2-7	TGTGCCATCAGTGAGTCGAATGTTGGGAACGAGCAGTACTTC	CAISESNVGNEQYF
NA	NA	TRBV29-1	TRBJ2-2	TGCAGCATAAGACCTGGAGGGGCGGCCGGGGAGCTGTTTTTT	CSIRPGGAAGELFF
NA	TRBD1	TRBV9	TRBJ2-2	TGTGCCAGCAGCGAGCAGGGACAGCCCTTCACCGGGGAGCTGTTTTTT	CASSEQGQPFTGELFF
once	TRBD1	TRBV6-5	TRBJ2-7	TGTGCCAGCAGCCCGAGGGGGCCCGAGCCCTACGAGCAGTACTTC	CASSPRGPEPYEQYF
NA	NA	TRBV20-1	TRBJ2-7	TGCAGTGCTAGAGATAAAATTGAGCAGTACTTC	CSARDKIEQYF
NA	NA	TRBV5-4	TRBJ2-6	TGTGCCAGCGATATTAAGGGAGGTGGGGCCAACGTCCTGACTTTC	CASDIKGGGANVLTF
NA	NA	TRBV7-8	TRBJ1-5	TGTGCCAGCAGCTTAGAACGCAGGGGCAATCAGCCCCAGCATTTT	CASSLERRGNQPQHF
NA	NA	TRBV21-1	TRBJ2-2	TGTGCCAGCAGCAAAGGGACCCGAAGGGGAGACACCGGGGAGCTGTTTTTT	CASSKGTRRGDTGELFF
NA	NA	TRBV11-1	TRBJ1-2	TGTGCCAGCAGCCCCAGGCGGGGGGACTATGGCTACACCTTC	CASSPRRGDYGYTF
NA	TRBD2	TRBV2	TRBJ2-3	TGTGCCAGCAGGTATAGCGGGGGGCCCCGCACAGATACGCAGTATTTT	CASRYSGGPRTDTQYF